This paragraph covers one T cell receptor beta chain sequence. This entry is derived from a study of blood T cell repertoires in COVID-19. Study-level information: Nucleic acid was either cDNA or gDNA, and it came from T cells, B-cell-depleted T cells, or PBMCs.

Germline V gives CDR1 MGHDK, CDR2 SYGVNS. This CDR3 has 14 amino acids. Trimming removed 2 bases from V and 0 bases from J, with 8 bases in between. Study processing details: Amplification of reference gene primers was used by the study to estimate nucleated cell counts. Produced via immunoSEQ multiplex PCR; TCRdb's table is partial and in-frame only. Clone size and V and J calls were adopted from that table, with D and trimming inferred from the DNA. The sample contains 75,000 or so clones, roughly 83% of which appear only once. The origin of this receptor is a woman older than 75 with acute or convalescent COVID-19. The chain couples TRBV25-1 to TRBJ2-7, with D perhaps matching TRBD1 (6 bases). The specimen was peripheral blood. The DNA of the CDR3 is TGTGCCAGCAGTGAACCACAGGGCTCCTACGAGCAGTACTTC. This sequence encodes CASSEPQGSYEQYF.